This is a list of T cell receptor beta chains from one sample in a study of OX40 agonist ivuxolimab in advanced cancers. Here immunoSEQ multiplex PCR was the method, and the copy in TCRdb shows in-frame clones only, minus some. The sample carries nearly 80,000 clones, approximately 94% recorded once. Sequencing was performed on CD4+ or CD8+ T cells sorted from blood, taken in a trial of the OX40 agonist ivuxolimab. The origin of the receptors is an adult with an advanced solid tumor such as melanoma, head and neck, liver or kidney cancer. The CDR3 runs from the conserved cysteine through the conserved F or W. D genes are given only for firm matches. Part of the rows lack a size; the others show once, few, many or a class for expanded clones.

D gene	clone size	J gene	V gene	CDR3 length	CDR3 DNA	CDR3 protein
.	.	TRBJ2-1	TRBV25-1	11	TGTGCCAGCAGTGTTGGGACGGAGCAGTTCTTC	CASSVGTEQFF
.	.	TRBJ2-3	TRBV2	17	TGTGCCAGCAGTCCTCTAGTAGCTGCTACTAGCACAGATACGCAGTATTTT	CASSPLVAATSTDTQYF
.	.	TRBJ1-1	TRBV9	14	TGTGCCAGCAGCGTAGAGGGATTGAGCACTGAAGCTTTCTTT	CASSVEGLSTEAFF
.	.	TRBJ1-1	TRBV11-3	12	TGTGCCAGCAGCTTAGCCGGGGCTGAAGCTTTCTTT	CASSLAGAEAFF
.	.	TRBJ1-5	TRBV21-1	19	TGTGCCAGCAGCAAAAGGGGACAGGGGGCCTGTTATAGCAATCAGCCCCAGCATTTT	CASSKRGQGACYSNQPQHF
.	few	TRBJ1-5	TRBV6-1	15	TGTGCCAGCAGTGAAGCGCGTCAGGTCGGGCAGCCCCAGCATTTT	CASSEARQVGQPQHF
.	.	TRBJ2-3	TRBV4-2	17	TGTGCCAGCAGCCAAGAACCCCCGGGACTGGTCACAGATACGCAGTATTTT	CASSQEPPGLVTDTQYF
.	.	TRBJ2-7	TRBV5-1	15	TGCGCCAGCAGCCCACGGGACTGGAGCTCCTACGAGCAGTACTTC	CASSPRDWSSYEQYF
.	.	TRBJ1-6	TRBV27	15	TGTGCCAGCGGAGCCTCCGGGACAACTAATTCACCCCTCCACTTT	CASGASGTTNSPLHF
.	.	TRBJ2-3	TRBV27	15	TGTGCCAGCAGTTTATTCGGGGGGCGGGCAGATACGCAGTATTTT	CASSLFGGRADTQYF
.	once	TRBJ1-2	TRBV6-5	14	TGTGCCAGCAGTTACCGGCAGGGTGGTTATGGCTACACCTTC	CASSYRQGGYGYTF
TRBD2	few	TRBJ2-1	TRBV7-6	15	TGTGCCAGCAGCTTAGAAGCGGGAGTCCACAATGAGCAGTTCTTC	CASSLEAGVHNEQFF
TRBD1	once	TRBJ1-2	TRBV5-1	15	TGCGCCAGCAGCCCCGGACAGGGGCCGGATTATGGCTACACCTTC	CASSPGQGPDYGYTF
.	.	TRBJ1-1	TRBV7-9	13	TGTGCCAGCAGCTTCGCTCCCAACGAAGAAGCTTTCTTT	CASSFAPNEEAFF
.	.	TRBJ2-1	TRBV18	15	TGTGCCAGCTCACCTTCCTCAAGCTCCTACAATGAGCAGTTCTTC	CASSPSSSSYNEQFF
.	.	TRBJ2-1	TRBV11-3	11	TGTGCCAGCAGCTTAGGTAATGAGCAGTTCTTC	CASSLGNEQFF
.	.	TRBJ2-7	TRBV19	11	TGTGCCAGTTCGCAGGGCTACGAGCAGTACTTC	CASSQGYEQYF
.	.	TRBJ1-1	TRBV5-1	16	TGCGCCAGCAACCCCTGGGGGGAGGGTATGAACACTGAAGCTTTCTTT	CASNPWGEGMNTEAFF
.	.	TRBJ2-5	TRBV7-6	14	TGTGCCAGCAGCTTGGCTCCGGGGGAGGCGACCCAGTACTTC	CASSLAPGEATQYF
.	.	TRBJ2-2	TRBV7-3	16	TGTGCCAGCAGTCCGGGACCCTTGGGGTACGCCGGGGAGCTGTTTTTT	CASSPGPLGYAGELFF
.	.	TRBJ2-3	TRBV4-1	13	TGCGCCAGCAGACCCTCTACCCTTGATACGCAGTATTTT	CASRPSTLDTQYF
TRBD2	once	TRBJ2-5	TRBV7-8	17	TGTGCCAGCAGCTCACCACCTGGGCTAGCGGGGACAGAGACCCAGTACTTC	CASSSPPGLAGTETQYF
.	.	TRBJ2-7	TRBV4-3	15	TGCGCCAGCAGCCAAGATTTGGACAGAACCTACGAGCAGTACTTC	CASSQDLDRTYEQYF
TRBD2	.	TRBJ2-7	TRBV19	15	TGTGCCAGTAGTATGAGCCGGGAGGGCCTGTGGGAGCAGTACTTC	CASSMSREGLWEQYF
TRBD2	.	TRBJ2-7	TRBV7-2	14	TGTGCCAGCAGCTTCCAGCGGGAGTTCAACGAGCAGTACTTC	CASSFQREFNEQYF
.	.	TRBJ2-1	TRBV10-3	16	TGTGCCATCAGTGAGTCTGGCTTACCCCCTTACAATGAGCAGTTCTTC	CAISESGLPPYNEQFF
.	.	TRBJ2-7	TRBV28	14	TGTGCCAGCCGGGGGACCACCGTCTCCTACGAGCAGTACTTC	CASRGTTVSYEQYF
.	.	TRBJ2-1	TRBV7-6	15	TGTGCCAGCAGCTTAGATGGTAGCTCCTACAATGAGCAGTTCTTC	CASSLDGSSYNEQFF
.	.	TRBJ2-7	TRBV27	12	TGTGCCAGCAGTTCCACACCCTACGAGCAGTACTTC	CASSSTPYEQYF
.	few	TRBJ1-5	TRBV19	16	TGTGCCAGTAGTATTTATACAGGGAATGGCAATCAGCCCCAGCATTTT	CASSIYTGNGNQPQHF
.	.	TRBJ2-3	TRBV28	14	.	CASSSSGEADTQYF
.	.	TRBJ2-1	TRBV7-2	15	TGTGCCAGCAGCTTAGCAGGAGATGCCTACAATGAGCAGTTCTTC	CASSLAGDAYNEQFF
.	.	TRBJ2-1	TRBV5-8	15	TGTGCCAGCAGTTTTACAGGGTTCCCTTACAATGAGCAGTTCTTC	CASSFTGFPYNEQFF
TRBD2	.	TRBJ2-6	TRBV12-5	17	TGTGCTAGTGGTTTTAGCGGGAGGGCCCCTGGGGCCAACGTCCTGACTTTC	CASGFSGRAPGANVLTF
TRBD2	.	TRBJ2-1	TRBV4-3	17	TGCGCCAGCAGCCAAGACGGACTAGCGGGAGGGCCCTATGAGCAGTTCTTC	CASSQDGLAGGPYEQFF
TRBD2	.	TRBJ2-5	TRBV5-3	17	TGTGCCAGAAGCTTGGTGGTTAGCGGGGGGGCTAGAGAGACCCAGTACTTC	CARSLVVSGGARETQYF
.	.	TRBJ2-3	TRBV27	16	TGTGCCAGCAGCTGGACAGCCGGAATGAGCACAGATACGCAGTATTTT	CASSWTAGMSTDTQYF
.	.	TRBJ1-5	TRBV6-1	13	TGTGCCAGCAGCGTATGGGGGAATCAGCCCCAGCATTTT	CASSVWGNQPQHF
.	.	TRBJ2-5	TRBV6-5	14	TGTGCCAGCAGTGCCGCCGGGGCCCAAGAGACCCAGTACTTC	CASSAAGAQETQYF
.	.	TRBJ2-7	TRBV4-3	14	TGCGCCAGCAGTCACACCCACGGTGCCTACGAGCAGTACTTC	CASSHTHGAYEQYF